This note documents a single T cell receptor (beta chain) sequence. Its matching antigen is unknown. Some clones are missing from TCRdb's copy, which holds only in-frame ones; the method was immunoSEQ multiplex PCR. Of about 97,000 clones detected, roughly 90% appear once; the ten largest clones hold over 0.06%. The CDR3 has 12 amino acids. Germline V gene sequence: CDR1 SGHAT, CDR2 FQNNGV. These data originate in a study of graft-versus-host responses after intestinal transplantation. The chain couples TRBV11-2 to TRBJ2-7; D not resolved. This receptor was identified in a human donor who was the organ donor for an intestinal transplant. Material: unstimulated CD8+ T cells sorted from spleen or lymph node cells, obtained before transplant. CDR3 in amino acids: CASSQVVGFPSV. DNA of the CDR3: TGTGCCAGCAGTCAGGTGGTTGGATTCCCCTCGGTT.